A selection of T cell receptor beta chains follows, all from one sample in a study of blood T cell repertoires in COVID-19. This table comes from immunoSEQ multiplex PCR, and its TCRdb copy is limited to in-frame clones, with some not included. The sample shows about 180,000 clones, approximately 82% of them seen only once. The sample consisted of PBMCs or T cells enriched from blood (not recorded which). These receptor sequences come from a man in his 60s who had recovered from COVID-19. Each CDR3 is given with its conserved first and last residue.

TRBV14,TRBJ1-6,CASSLRGQGDSPLHF
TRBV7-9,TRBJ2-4,CASSPAGTTLAKNIQYF
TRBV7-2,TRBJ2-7,CASSLGQGFDEQYF
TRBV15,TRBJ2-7,CATSRDRASGTYEQYF
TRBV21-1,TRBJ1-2,CASRPTRSGGPNYGYTF
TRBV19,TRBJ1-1,CASSVIRGTEAFF
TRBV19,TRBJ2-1,CASLNPGHKNEQFF
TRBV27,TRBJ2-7,CASSSLSNEQYF
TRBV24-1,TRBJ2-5,CATASRGLETQYF
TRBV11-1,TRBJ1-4,CASSLDRATNEKLFF
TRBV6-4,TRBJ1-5,CASSEASGRGQPQHF
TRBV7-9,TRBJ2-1,CASSLGGGKYNEQFF
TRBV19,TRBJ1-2,CASSVDRGDGYTF
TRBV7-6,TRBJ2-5,CASSWDSYQETQYF
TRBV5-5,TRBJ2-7,CASSPTYRDRVRVYEQYF
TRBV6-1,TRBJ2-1,CASSARLAVVGDEQFF
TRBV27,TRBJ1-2,CASSLSGQAGYTF